This entry features one T cell receptor beta chain sequence. What it binds is unknown. This entry is derived from a study of shared clonotypes between healthy human individuals. Findings and caveats of the study: The study sampled only blood, and tissue repertoires likely differ.

Sorted-subset replicate PCR reactions contained approximately 190 ng DNA, corresponding to tens of thousands of T cell genomes. Using immunoSEQ multiplex PCR, the repertoire was profiled, and TCRdb retains in-frame clones only, with some absent. This sample has some 2,000,000 clones, with around 95% found just once. Germline lookup yields CDR1 MGHRA and CDR2 YSYEKL. The CDR3 consists of 15 residues. The V gene lost 4 bases and the J gene lost 3 bases, with 13 bases spanning the gap. This clonotype was sampled from a man younger than 35 in good health. The chain carries TRBV4-1 and TRBJ1-5; D remains ambiguous. Sequences were obtained from naive CD4+ T cells sorted from blood. This sample's subset: CD45RA+ positively selected. This CDR3 reads CASSPELSPNQPQHF. DNA of the CDR3: TGCGCCAGCAGCCCGGAGCTGTCCCCCAATCAGCCCCAGCATTTT.